Presented here are 2 T cell receptor beta chains from one specimen sequenced in a study of blood T cell repertoires in COVID-19. The protocol was immunoSEQ multiplex PCR, while the TCRdb copy is restricted to in-frame clones and leaves out a portion. The table includes fewer than 150,000 clones, about 78% detected once. The sample consisted of peripheral blood. These receptors came from a man aged 55-75 years who had recovered from COVID-19.

V usage is TRBV7-9 and J usage is TRBJ2-7, with 8 bases lining up with TRBD2. Trimming cost V 9 bases and J 2 bases; bases outside gene matches: 3. The CDR3 totals 12 residues. In germline, CDR1 is SEHNR, CDR2 FQNEAQ (reference sequence). The CDR3 loop is CARRTSPYEQYF. CDR3 DNA: TGTGCCAGGAGGACTAGCCCCTACGAGCAGTACTTC.

This clone was detected many times. J is TRBJ2-7 and V is TRBV6-5; D uncertain. CDR1 MNHEY and CDR2 SVGAGI come from the germline V gene. This CDR3 contains 11 residues. V lost 5 bases to trimming and J lost 3 bases, with 5 bases between them. The CDR3 region has the DNA TGTGCCAGCAGTCCCCGCTACGAGCAGTACTTC. Its protein is CASSPRYEQYF.